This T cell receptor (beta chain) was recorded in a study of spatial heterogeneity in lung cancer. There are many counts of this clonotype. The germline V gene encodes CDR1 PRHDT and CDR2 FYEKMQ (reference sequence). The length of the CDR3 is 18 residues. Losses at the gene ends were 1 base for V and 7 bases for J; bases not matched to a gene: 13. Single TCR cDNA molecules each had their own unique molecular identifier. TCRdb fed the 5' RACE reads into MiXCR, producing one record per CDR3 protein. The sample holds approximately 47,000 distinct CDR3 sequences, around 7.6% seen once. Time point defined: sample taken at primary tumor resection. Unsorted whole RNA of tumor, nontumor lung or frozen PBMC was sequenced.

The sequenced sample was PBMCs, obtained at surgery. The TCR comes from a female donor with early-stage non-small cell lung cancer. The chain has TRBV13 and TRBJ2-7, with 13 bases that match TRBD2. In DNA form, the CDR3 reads TGTGCCAGCAGCTTAGCTCTCCGGACTAGCGGGGGAGGTGGAGAGCAGTACTTC. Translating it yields CASSLALRTSGGGGEQYF.